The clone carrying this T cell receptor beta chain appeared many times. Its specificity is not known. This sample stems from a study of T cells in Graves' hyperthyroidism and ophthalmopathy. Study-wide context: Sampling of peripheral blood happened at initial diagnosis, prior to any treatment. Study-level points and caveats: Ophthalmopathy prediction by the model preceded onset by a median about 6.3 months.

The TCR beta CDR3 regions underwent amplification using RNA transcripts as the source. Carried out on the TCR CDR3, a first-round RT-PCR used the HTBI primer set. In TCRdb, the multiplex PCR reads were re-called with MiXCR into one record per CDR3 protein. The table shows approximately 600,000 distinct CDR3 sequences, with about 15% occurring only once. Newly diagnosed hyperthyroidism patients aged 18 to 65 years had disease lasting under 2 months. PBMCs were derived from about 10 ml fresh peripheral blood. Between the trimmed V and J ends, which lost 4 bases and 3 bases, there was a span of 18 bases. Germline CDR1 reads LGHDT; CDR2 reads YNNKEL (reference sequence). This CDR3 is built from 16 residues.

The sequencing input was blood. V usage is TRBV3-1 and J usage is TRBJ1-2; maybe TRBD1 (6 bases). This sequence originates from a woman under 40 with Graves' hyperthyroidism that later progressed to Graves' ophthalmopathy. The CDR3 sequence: CASSRGGPLEDYGYTF. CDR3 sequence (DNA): TGTGCCAGCAGCCGCGGGGGGCCCCTCGAAGACTATGGCTACACCTTC.